This T cell receptor beta chain came from a study of T cells expressing NK-cell markers. UMIs accompanied the 5'RACE template switching by which TCR beta cDNA was made. From its re-call of the 5' RACE reads, TCRdb lists each CDR3 protein once, without DNA. In all, the sample yields hundreds of thousands of distinct CDR3 sequences. Germline V CDR1 and CDR2: SGHRS, YFSETQ. The CDR3 has 14 amino acids. This chain links TRBV5-1 with TRBJ2-5. The material sequenced was blood T cells: a sorted CD56 or NKG2C T cell subset, CD4+ or CD8+ T cells, or bulk PBMC T cells (not recorded which). The sequence derives from a woman aged 18 to 75 in good health. The CDR3 protein is CASSKDWNQETQYF.